These 15 T cell receptor beta chains came from one sample sequenced in a study of shared clonotypes between healthy human individuals. Assay: immunoSEQ multiplex PCR; the TCRdb copy retains only in-frame clones and omits some. The sample lists 2 million to 2.5 million clones, just under 95% occurring once. The sequencing sample was made of naive CD4+ T cells from PBMCs. Subset: CD45RA+ positively selected. Receptors originate from a man younger than 35 in good health. Some clones in this sample may be carry-over from other donors' samples.

V gene TRBV19 combines with J gene TRBJ1-2; no clear D. From germline, CDR1 is LNHDA and CDR2 SQIVND (reference sequence). V was trimmed by 6 bases and J by 6 bases, leaving 14 bases between them. This CDR3 has 13 amino acids. The CDR3 protein is CASRSGARDGYTF. The CDR3 coding sequence is TGTGCCAGTAGAAGTGGCGCCCGGGATGGCTACACCTTC.

The sample holds one count of this clone. The chain combines TRBV18 with TRBJ2-7; no firm D call. The CDR3 length is 15 residues. Germline-derived CDR1 and CDR2 are KGHSH and LQKENI. Trimming cost V 2 bases and J 0 bases, with 11 bases left between them. The CDR3 region has the DNA TGTGCCAGCTCACCAGCGGCGGACCCCTCCTACGAGCAGTACTTC. The encoded protein is CASSPAADPSYEQYF. Complete variable domain (other parts from reference TRBV18 and TRBJ2-7): NAGVMQNPRHLVRRRGQEARLRCSPMKGHSHVYWYRQLPEEGLKFMVYLQKENIIDESGMPKERFSAEFPKEGPSILRIQQVVRGDSAAYFCASSPAADPSYEQYFGPGTRLTVT.

CDR3 loop: CASSYRQGDFSGYTF. The CDR3 DNA follows: TGTGCCAGCAGTTACCGACAGGGGGATTTCTCTGGCTACACCTTC. J is TRBJ1-2 and V is TRBV6-6, with TRBD1 identical over 9 bases. CDR1 MNHNY and CDR2 SVGAGI come from the germline V gene (reference sequence). V trimming: 2 bases; J trimming: 7 bases; junction bases outside the gene matches: 8. This CDR3 spans 15 amino acids.

V and J are TRBV9 and TRBJ2-1; D is uncertain. Germline CDR1 and CDR2: SGDLS and YYNGEE. Trimming cost V 4 bases and J 10 bases, with 15 bases left between them. This CDR3 comprises 13 residues. The CDR3 spells CASSPPARVEQFF. CDR3 DNA sequence: TGTGCCAGCAGCCCTCCCGCAAGGGTGGAGCAGTTCTTC.

About this clone itself: Its ends do not fully match the called genes, so a read error is possible. Written as DNA, the CDR3 is TGTGCCAGCAGTTACGCTGCGACGGACCGGTGGGATTTT. Translating it yields CASSYAATDRWDF. The chain recombines TRBV6-5 with TRBJ2-3, with unresolved D. The CDR3 is 13 amino acids. CDR1 MNHEY and CDR2 SVGAGI come from the germline V gene.

The chain joins TRBV4-2 to TRBJ2-3; 16 bases agree with TRBD2. CDR3 size: 19 residues. From germline, CDR1 is LGHNA and CDR2 YNFKEQ. The V gene end was trimmed by 2 bases and the J gene end by 1 base; junction bases not matched to a gene: 6. The CDR3 loop is CASSQRGLAGGFGTDTQYF. CDR3 DNA sequence: TGTGCCAGCAGCCAACGGGGACTAGCGGGAGGGTTCGGCACAGATACGCAGTATTTT.

The chain recombines TRBV7-2 with TRBJ2-3; D ambiguous. Germline CDR1 and CDR2: SGHTA and FQGNSA. The CDR3 is 14 amino acids. V lost 4 bases and J lost 3, with 11 bases in between. CDR3 sequence: CASSSWGGTDTQYF. DNA of the CDR3: TGTGCCAGCAGCTCATGGGGTGGAACAGATACGCAGTATTTT.

The V and J genes are TRBV7-9 and TRBJ1-3, with unresolved D. This CDR3 comprises 16 residues. V was clipped by 3 bases and J by 1 base, with 13 bases between them. Germline CDR1 SEHNR, CDR2 FQNEAQ (reference sequence). The DNA for the CDR3 is TGTGCCAGCAGCTTTGTAAGGGAGTGGTCTGGAAACACCATATATTTT. It is translated as CASSFVREWSGNTIYF.

The chain has TRBV28 and TRBJ2-1; D assignment may be TRBD1 or TRBD2 (5 bases each). The CDR3 contains 15 residues. Germline CDR1 reads MDHEN; CDR2 reads SYDVKM. V dropped 5 bases and J dropped 4 bases, with 15 bases sitting between them. As DNA, the CDR3 is TGTGCCAGCAGTCCTAACCAAGAGGGGTACAATGAGCAGTTCTTC. This codes for CASSPNQEGYNEQFF.

The V gene is TRBV7-9, the J gene TRBJ2-7; no definite D call. Trimming removed 5 bases at V and 5 bases at J, with 16 bases between. Germline loops: CDR1 SEHNR, CDR2 FQNEAQ (reference sequence). The CDR3 totals 14 residues. This CDR3 reads CASSLRVVTDEQYF. The DNA for the CDR3 is TGTGCCAGCAGCCTCCGGGTCGTAACGGACGAGCAGTACTTC. The full variable domain, its missing parts supplied by reference TRBV7-9 and TRBJ2-7, is DTGVSQNPRHKITKRGQNVTFRCDPISEHNRLYWYRQTLGQGPEFLTYFQNEAQLEKSRLLSDRFSAERPKGSFSTLEIQRTEQGDSAMYLCASSLRVVTDEQYFGPGTRLTVT.

The chain joins TRBV25-1 to TRBJ2-1; possibly TRBD1 for D (6 bases). Germline V CDR1 and CDR2: MGHDK, SYGVNS. Trimming stripped 6 bases from V and 9 bases from J, with 15 bases between. The CDR3 loop spans 13 amino acids. The CDR3 loop reads CASRATGLGEQFF. The CDR3 DNA reads as TGTGCCAGCAGGGCTACAGGGCTGGGTGAGCAGTTCTTC.

The chain links TRBV2 to TRBJ2-7; TRBD1 aligns across 9 bases. Germline CDR1 and CDR2: SNHLY and FYNNEI. The CDR3 is 15 residues long. The V gene end was trimmed by 6 bases and the J gene end by 4 bases; junction bases not matched to a gene: 10. CDR3 coding DNA: TGTGCCAGCAGCCTTGGGGGGACAGGGCTTTACGAGCAGTACTTC. Protein sequence: CASSLGGTGLYEQYF.

The chain has TRBV5-1 and TRBJ2-3; D is possibly TRBD1 or TRBD2 (6 bases each). V was shortened by 4 bases and J by 0 bases, with 9 bases between the two germline ends. Germline CDR1 is SGHRS and CDR2 is YFSETQ. This CDR3 has 14 residues. The CDR3 coding sequence is TGCGCCAGCAGCGCGGGACAAAGCACAGATACGCAGTATTTT. Translation gives CASSAGQSTDTQYF.

V usage is TRBV27 and J usage is TRBJ2-2; TRBD1 matches at 9 bases. The CDR3 loop spans 20 amino acids. In germline, CDR1 is MNHEY, CDR2 SMNVEV (reference sequence). J lost 5 bases, V lost 2 bases, and 18 bases had no gene match. CDR3 coding DNA: TGTGCCAGCAGTTTAGGATTCAGCCCAGACCGGGACAGGGTGACCGGGGAGCTGTTTTTT. This sequence encodes CASSLGFSPDRDRVTGELFF.

V gene TRBV11-1 combines with J gene TRBJ1-3; 10 nucleotides match TRBD1. Germline CDR1 and CDR2: SGHAT and FQDESV (reference sequence). The CDR3 sequence is 16 residues long. V was pared by 5 bases and J by 8 bases, with 12 bases of the junction left unmatched. CDR3 residues: CASSEDRGRRWDTIYF. The CDR3, as DNA: TGTGCCAGCAGCGAAGACAGGGGGCGAAGATGGGACACCATATATTTT.